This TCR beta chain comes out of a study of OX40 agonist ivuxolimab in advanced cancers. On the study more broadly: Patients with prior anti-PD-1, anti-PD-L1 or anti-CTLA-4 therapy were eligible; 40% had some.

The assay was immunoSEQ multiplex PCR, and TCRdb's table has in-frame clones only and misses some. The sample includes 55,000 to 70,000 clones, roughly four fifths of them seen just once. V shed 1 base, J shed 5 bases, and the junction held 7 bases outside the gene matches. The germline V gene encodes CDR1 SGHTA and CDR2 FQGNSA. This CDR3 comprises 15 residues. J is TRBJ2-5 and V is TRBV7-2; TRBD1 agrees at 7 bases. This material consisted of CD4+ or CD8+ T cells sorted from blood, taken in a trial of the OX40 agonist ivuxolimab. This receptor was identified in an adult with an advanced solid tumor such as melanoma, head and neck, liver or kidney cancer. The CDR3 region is CASSLGPDRWETQYF. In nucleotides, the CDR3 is TGTGCCAGCAGCTTAGGGCCGGACAGGTGGGAGACCCAGTACTTC.